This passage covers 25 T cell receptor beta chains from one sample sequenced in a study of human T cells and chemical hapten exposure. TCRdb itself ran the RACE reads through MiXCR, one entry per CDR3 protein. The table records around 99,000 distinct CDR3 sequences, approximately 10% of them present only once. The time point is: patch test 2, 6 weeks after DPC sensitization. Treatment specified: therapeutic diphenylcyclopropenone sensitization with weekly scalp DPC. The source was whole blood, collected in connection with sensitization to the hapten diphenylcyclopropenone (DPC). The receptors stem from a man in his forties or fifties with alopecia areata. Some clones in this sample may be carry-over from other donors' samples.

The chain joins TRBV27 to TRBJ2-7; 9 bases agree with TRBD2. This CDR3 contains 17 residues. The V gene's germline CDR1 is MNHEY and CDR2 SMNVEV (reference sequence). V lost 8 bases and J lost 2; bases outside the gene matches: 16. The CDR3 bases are TGTGCCAGCCGACTGCGGGCAGGCGGGAGGGGGACCTACGAGCAGTACTTC. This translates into CASRLRAGGRGTYEQYF.

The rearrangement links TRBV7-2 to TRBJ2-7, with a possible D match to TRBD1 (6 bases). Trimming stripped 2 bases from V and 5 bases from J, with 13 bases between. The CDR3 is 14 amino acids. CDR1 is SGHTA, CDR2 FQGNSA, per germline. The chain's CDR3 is CASSLLGGGHEQYV. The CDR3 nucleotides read TGTGCCAGCAGCTTACTAGGGGGTGGTCACGAGCAGTACGTC.

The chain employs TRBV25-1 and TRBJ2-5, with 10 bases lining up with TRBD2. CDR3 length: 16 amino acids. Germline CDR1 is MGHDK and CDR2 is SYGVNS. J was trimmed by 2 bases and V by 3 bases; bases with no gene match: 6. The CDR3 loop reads CASSDPSGRAQETQYF. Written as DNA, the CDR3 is TGTGCCAGCAGTGATCCCAGCGGGAGGGCACAAGAGACCCAGTACTTC.

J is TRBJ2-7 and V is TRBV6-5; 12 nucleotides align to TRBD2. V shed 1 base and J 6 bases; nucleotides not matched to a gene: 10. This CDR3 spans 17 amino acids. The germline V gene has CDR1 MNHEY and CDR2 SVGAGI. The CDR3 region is CASSYFFGLAGTAEQYF. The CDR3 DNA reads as TGTGCCAGCAGTTACTTCTTCGGACTAGCGGGAACGGCCGAGCAGTACTTC.

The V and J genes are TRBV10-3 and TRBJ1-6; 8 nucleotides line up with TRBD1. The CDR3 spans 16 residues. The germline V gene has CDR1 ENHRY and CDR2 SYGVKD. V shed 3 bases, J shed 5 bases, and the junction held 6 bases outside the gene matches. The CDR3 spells CAISDDRGANNSPLHF. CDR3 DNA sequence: TGTGCCATCAGTGATGACAGGGGAGCTAATAATTCACCCCTCCACTTT.

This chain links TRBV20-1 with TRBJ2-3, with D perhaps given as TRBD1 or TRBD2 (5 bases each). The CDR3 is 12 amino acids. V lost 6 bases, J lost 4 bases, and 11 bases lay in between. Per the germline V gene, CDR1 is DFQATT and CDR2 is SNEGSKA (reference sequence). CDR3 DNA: TGCAGTGCGGGGGTTGGTCCAGATACGCAGTATTTT. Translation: CSAGVGPDTQYF.

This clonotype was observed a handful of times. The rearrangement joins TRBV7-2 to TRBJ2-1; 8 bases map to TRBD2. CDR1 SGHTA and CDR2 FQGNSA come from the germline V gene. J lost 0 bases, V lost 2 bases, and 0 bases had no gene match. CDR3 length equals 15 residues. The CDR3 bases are TGTGCCAGCAGCTTAAGCGGGAGCTCCTACAATGAGCAGTTCTTC. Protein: CASSLSGSSYNEQFF.

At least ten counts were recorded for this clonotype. The CDR3 DNA reads as TGCAGCGTTGGAACTCCGACTAAGGGCACAGATACGCAGTATTTT. Amino acid sequence: CSVGTPTKGTDTQYF. This chain joins TRBV29-1 and TRBJ2-3, with D perhaps matching TRBD2 (5 bases). Germline V gene data show CDR1 as SQVTM and CDR2 as ANQGSEA. This CDR3 has 15 residues. Trimming removed 4 bases from V and 1 base from J, with 15 bases in between.

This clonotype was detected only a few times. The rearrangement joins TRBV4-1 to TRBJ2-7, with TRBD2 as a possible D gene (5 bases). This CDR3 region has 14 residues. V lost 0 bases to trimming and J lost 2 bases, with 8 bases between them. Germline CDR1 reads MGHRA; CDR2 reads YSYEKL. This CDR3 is CASSQEYGTYEQYV. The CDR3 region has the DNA TGCGCCAGCAGCCAAGAATACGGGACCTACGAGCAGTACGTC.

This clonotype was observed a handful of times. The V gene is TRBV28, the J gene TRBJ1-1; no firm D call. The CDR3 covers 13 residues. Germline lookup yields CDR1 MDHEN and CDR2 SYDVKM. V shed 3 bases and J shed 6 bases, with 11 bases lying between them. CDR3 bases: TGTGCCAGCAGTTTGATGCGAGTGGCTGAAGCTTTCTTT. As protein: CASSLMRVAEAFF.

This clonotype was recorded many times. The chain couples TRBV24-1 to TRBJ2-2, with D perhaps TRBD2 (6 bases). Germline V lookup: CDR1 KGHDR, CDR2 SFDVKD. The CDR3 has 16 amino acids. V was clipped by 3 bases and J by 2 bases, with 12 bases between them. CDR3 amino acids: CATSDQGGANTGELFF. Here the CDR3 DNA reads TGTGCCACCAGTGATCAAGGCGGGGCCAACACCGGGGAGCTGTTTTTT.

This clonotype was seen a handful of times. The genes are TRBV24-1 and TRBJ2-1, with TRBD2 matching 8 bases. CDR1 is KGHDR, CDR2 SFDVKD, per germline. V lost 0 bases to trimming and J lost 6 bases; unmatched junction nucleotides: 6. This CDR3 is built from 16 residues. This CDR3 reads CATSDLVAGGSNEQFF. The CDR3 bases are TGTGCCACCAGTGATTTGGTGGCGGGAGGAAGCAATGAGCAGTTCTTC.

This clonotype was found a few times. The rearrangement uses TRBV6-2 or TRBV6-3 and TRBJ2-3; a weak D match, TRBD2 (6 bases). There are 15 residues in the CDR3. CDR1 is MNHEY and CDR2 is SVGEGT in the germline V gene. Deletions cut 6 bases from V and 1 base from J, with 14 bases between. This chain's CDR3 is CASRLTSTRTDTQYF. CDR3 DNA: TGTGCCAGCAGATTAACTAGCACCCGCACAGATACGCAGTATTTT.

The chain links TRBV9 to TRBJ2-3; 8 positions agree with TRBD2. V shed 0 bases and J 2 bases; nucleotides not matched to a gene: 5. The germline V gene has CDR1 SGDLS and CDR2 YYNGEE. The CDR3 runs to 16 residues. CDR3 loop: CASSVAGGQFTDTQYF. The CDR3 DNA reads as TGTGCCAGCAGCGTAGCGGGAGGGCAATTCACAGATACGCAGTATTTT.

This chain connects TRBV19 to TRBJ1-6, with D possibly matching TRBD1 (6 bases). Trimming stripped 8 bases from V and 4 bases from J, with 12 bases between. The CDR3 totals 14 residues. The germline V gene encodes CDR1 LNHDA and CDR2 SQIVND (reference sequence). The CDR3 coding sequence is TGTGCCAGTGATTCGGGACAATATAATTCACCCCTCCACTTT. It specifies CASDSGQYNSPLHF.

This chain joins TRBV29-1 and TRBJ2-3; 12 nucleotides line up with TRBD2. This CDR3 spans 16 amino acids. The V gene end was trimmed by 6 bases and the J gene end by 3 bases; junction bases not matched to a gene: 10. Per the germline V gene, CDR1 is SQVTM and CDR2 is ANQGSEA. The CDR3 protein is CSVRGTGTSGTDTQYF. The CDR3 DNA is TGCAGCGTGAGGGGGACCGGGACTAGCGGGACAGATACGCAGTATTTT.

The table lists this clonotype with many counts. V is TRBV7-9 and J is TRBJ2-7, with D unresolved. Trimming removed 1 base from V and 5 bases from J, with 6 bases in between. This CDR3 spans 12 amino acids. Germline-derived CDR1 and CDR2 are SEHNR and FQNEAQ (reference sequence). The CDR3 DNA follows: TGTGCCAGCAGCTTAGGAGTAAACGAGCAGTACTTC. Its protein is CASSLGVNEQYF. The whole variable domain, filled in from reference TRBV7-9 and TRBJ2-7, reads DTGVSQNPRHKITKRGQNVTFRCDPISEHNRLYWYRQTLGQGPEFLTYFQNEAQLEKSRLLSDRFSAERPKGSFSTLEIQRTEQGDSAMYLCASSLGVNEQYFGPGTRLTVT.

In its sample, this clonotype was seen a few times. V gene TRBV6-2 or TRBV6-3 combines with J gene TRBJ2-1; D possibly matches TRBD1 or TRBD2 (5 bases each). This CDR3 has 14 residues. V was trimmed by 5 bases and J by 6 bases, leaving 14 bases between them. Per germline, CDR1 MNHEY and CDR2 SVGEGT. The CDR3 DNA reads TGTGCCAGCAGTGGGATCGGGGCCTTCAATGAGCAGTTCTTC. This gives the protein CASSGIGAFNEQFF.

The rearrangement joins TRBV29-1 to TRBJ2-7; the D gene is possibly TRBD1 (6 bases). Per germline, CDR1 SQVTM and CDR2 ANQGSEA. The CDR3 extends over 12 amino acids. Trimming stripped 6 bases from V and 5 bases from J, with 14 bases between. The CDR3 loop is CSVQGWPDEQYF. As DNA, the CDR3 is TGCAGCGTACAGGGTTGGCCAGACGAGCAGTACTTC.

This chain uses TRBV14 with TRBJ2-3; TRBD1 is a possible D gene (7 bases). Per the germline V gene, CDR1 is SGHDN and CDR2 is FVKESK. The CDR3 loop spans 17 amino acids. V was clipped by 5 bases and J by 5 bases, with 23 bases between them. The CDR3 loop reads CASSEGALAGQRDTQYF. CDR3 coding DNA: TGTGCCAGCAGCGAAGGGGCTCTCGCGGGACAGCGAGATACGCAGTATTTT. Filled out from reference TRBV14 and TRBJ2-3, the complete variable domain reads EAGVTQFPSHSVIEKGQTVTLRCDPISGHDNLYWYRRVMGKEIKFLLHFVKESKQDESGMPNNRFLAERTGGTYSTLKVQPAELEDSGVYFCASSEGALAGQRDTQYFGPGTRLTVL.

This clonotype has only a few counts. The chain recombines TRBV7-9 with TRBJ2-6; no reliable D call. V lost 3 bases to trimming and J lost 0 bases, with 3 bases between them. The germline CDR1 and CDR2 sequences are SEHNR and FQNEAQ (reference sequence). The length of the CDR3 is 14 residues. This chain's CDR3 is CASSFDSGANVLTF. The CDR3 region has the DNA TGTGCCAGCAGCTTCGACTCTGGGGCCAACGTCCTGACTTTC.

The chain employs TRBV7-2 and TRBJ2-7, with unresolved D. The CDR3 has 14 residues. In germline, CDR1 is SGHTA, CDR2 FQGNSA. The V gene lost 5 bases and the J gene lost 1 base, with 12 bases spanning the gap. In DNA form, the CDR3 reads TGTGCCAGCAGCCCCCGAATTGTATCCTACGAGCAGTACTTC. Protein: CASSPRIVSYEQYF. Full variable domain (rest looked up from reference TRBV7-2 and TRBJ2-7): GAGVSQSPSNKVTEKGKDVELRCDPISGHTALYWYRQSLGQGLEFLIYFQGNSAPDKSGLPSDRFSAERTGGSVSTLTIQRTQQEDSAVYLCASSPRIVSYEQYFGPGTRLTVT.

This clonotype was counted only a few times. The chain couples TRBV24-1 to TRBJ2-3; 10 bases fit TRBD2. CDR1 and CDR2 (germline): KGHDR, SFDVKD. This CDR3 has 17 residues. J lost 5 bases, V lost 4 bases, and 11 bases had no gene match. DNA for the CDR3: TGTGCCACCAGTGAGTATCAGCGGGAGGGCCGAAGAGATACGCAGTATTTT. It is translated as CATSEYQREGRRDTQYF.

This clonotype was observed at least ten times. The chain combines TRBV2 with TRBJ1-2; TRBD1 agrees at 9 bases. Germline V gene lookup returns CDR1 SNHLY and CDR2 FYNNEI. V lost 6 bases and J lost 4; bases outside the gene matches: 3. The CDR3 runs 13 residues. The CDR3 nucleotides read TGTGCCAGCAGAGGGACAGGGATCTATGGCTACACCTTC. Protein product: CASRGTGIYGYTF.

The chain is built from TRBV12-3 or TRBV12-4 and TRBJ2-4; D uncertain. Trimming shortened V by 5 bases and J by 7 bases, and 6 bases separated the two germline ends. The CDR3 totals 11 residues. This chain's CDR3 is CASSLDNIQYF. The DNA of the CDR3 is TGTGCCAGCAGTCTCGACAACATTCAGTACTTC.